The TCR beta chain under discussion was sequenced for a study of CXCR4 blockade with PD-1 therapy in pancreatic cancer. Worth noting for this clone: The antigen remains unidentified.

The V gene's germline CDR1 is SGDLS and CDR2 YYNGEE. J was trimmed by 7 bases and V by 4 bases; bases with no gene match: 16. The CDR3 spans 17 residues. Sequenced by immunoSEQ multiplex PCR; TCRdb stores in-frame clones only, minus some. The sample includes under 1,000 clones, roughly 44% of them seen just once. Findings of the study overall: Tumors were clonally expanded, mean 0.14 versus 0.05 in healthy blood. Clone frequency correlated with its number of distinct nucleotide rearrangements.

This TCR derives from a human donor with pancreatic ductal adenocarcinoma. The V gene is TRBV9, the J gene TRBJ2-3; TRBD2 matches at 9 bases. What was sequenced was tumor tissue. Here the CDR3 DNA reads TGTGCCAGCAGCCGCGCGGATGGGCGGGGGGGCCGTAATACGCAGTATTTT. Protein product: CASSRADGRGGRNTQYF.